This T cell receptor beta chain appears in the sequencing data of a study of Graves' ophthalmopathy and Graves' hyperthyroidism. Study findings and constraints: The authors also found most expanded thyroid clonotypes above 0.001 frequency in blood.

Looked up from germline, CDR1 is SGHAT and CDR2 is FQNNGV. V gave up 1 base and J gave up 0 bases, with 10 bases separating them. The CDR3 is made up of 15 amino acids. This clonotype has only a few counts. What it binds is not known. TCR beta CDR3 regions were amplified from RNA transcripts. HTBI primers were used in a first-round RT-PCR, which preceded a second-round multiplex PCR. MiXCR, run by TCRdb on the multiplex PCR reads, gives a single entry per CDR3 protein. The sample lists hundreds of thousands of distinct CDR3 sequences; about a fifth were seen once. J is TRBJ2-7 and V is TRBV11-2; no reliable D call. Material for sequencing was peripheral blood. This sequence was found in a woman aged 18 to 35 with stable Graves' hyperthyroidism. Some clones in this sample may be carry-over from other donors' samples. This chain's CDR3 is CASSLVVRSSYEQYF. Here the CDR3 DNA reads TGTGCCAGCAGCTTAGTAGTGAGGAGCTCCTACGAGCAGTACTTC.